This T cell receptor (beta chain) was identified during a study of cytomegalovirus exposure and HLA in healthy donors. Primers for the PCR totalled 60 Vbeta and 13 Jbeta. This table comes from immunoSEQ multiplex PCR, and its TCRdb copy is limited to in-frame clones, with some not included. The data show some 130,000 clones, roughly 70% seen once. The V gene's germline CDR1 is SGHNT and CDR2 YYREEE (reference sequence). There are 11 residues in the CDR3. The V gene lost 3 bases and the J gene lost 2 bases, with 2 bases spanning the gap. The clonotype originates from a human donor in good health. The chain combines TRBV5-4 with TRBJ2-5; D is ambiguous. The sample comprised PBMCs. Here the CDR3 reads CASSSQETQYF. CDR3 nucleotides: TGTGCCAGCAGCTCACAAGAGACCCAGTACTTC.